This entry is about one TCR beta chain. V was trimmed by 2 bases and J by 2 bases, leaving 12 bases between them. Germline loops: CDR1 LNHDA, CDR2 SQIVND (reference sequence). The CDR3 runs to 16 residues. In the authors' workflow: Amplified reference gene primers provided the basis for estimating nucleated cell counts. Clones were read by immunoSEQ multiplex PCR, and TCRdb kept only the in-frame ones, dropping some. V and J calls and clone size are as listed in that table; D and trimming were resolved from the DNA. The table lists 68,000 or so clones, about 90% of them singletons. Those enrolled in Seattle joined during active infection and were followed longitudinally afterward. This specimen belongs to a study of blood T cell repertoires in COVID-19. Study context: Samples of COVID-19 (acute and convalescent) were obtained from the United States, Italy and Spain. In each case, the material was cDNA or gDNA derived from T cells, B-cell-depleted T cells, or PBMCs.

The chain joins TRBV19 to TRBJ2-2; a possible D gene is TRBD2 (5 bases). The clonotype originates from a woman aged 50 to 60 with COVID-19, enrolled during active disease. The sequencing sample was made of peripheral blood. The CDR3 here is CASSISPGLNTGELFF. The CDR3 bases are TGTGCCAGTAGTATAAGTCCCGGACTTAACACCGGGGAGCTGTTTTTT.